This T cell receptor (beta chain) appears in the sequencing data of a study of early T cells in non-severe SARS-CoV-2 infection. TCRdb reprocessed the 5' RACE reads with MiXCR, giving one entry per CDR3 protein. In the table there are 25,000 to 35,000 distinct CDR3 sequences, under 7.5% of which are singletons. This clonotype was recorded many times. Trimming took 2 bases from V and 4 from J; bases not matched to a gene: 12. Germline CDR1 MNHNY, CDR2 SVGAGI (reference sequence). CDR3 length: 17 amino acids. The chain couples TRBV6-6 to TRBJ1-1; TRBD1 matches 8 bases. This clonotype was obtained from an adult who was a healthcare worker with PCR-confirmed SARS-CoV-2 infection or an uninfected control (not recorded which). Specimen: whole blood. In DNA form, the CDR3 reads TGTGCCAGCAGTTACGCACGGACAGGGTTCGGCGGCACTGAAGCTTTCTTT. Translation: CASSYARTGFGGTEAFF.